What follows are 27 T cell receptor beta chains derived from one specimen sequenced in a study of persistence of HIV-infected CD4 T cells. Cells were stimulated with overlapping HIV-1 Gag 15-mer peptides. Memory cells lacking CD40L and CD69 with high CD45RO were sorted. The immunoSEQ assay was version 4, run in survey mode. Here immunoSEQ multiplex PCR was the method, and the copy in TCRdb shows in-frame clones only, minus some. The sample consists of approximately 40,000 clones, approximately 80% of them appearing once. No antigen has been identified for these receptors. The sequencing here drew on CD4+ T cells sorted from PBMCs after roughly 18-hour stimulation, taken from a patient who received antiretroviral therapy. These receptors came from an adult man with HIV who was CMV-seropositive.

This rearrangement joins TRBV6-5 to TRBJ2-6, with 7 bases lining up with TRBD1. Trimming took 6 bases from V and 3 from J; bases not matched to a gene: 5. The CDR3 sequence is 15 residues long. Germline CDR1 and CDR2: MNHEY and SVGAGI. The CDR3 DNA follows: TGTGCCAGCAGCCGCAGGGGGTTTGGGGCCAACGTCCTGACTTTC. Protein: CASSRRGFGANVLTF.

About this clone: Mismatch with germline at one junction end may stem from a read error. V is TRBV19 and J is TRBJ1-3; no firm D call. The V gene's germline CDR1 is LNHDA and CDR2 SQIVND (reference sequence). The CDR3 consists of 12 residues. CDR3 nucleotide sequence: TGCGCGACTCGCCGCTCTGGAAACACCATATATTTT. The encoded protein is CATRRSGNTIYF.

The genes are TRBV2 and TRBJ1-5; 7 positions match TRBD1. V lost 5 bases to trimming and J lost 3 bases; unmatched junction nucleotides: 10. Germline CDR1 reads SNHLY; CDR2 reads FYNNEI. The CDR3 extends over 16 amino acids. CDR3 sequence (DNA): TGTGCCAGCAGTCCCGACAGGGCCAGAGACAATCAGCCCCAGCATTTT. As protein: CASSPDRARDNQPQHF.

The CDR3 spells CASSVAEKGSTFF. Here the CDR3 DNA reads TGTGCCAGTAGTGTTGCCGAAAAGGGAAGTACGTTCTTC. The chain recombines TRBV19 with TRBJ2-1; D is unresolved. V lost 5 bases to trimming and J lost 15 bases, with 20 bases between them. This CDR3 has 13 amino acids. The V gene's germline CDR1 is LNHDA and CDR2 SQIVND (reference sequence).

The rearrangement uses TRBV10-1 and TRBJ1-1, with a possible D match to TRBD1 (5 bases). The CDR3 covers 14 residues. V was shortened by 6 bases and J by 7 bases, with 18 bases between the two germline ends. CDR1 and CDR2 (germline): WNHNN, SYGVQD (reference sequence). The CDR3 spells CASRGTGTGNEAFF. The CDR3 region has the DNA TGCGCCAGCAGAGGAACCGGGACGGGTAATGAAGCTTTCTTT.

The CDR3 bases are TGTGCCAGCAGTTTGTCAGCCAAAAACATTCAGTACTTC. This gives the protein CASSLSAKNIQYF. V is TRBV27 and J is TRBJ2-4; the D is unclear. The CDR3 totals 13 residues. The V end lost 3 bases, the J end lost 0 bases, and 3 bases lay between the germline ends. Germline CDR1 reads MNHEY; CDR2 reads SMNVEV (reference sequence).

The rearrangement links TRBV7-3 to TRBJ2-1, with D possibly being TRBD1 (6 bases). This CDR3 has 15 amino acids. Germline V gives CDR1 SGHTA, CDR2 FQGTGA. V lost 0 bases and J 5 bases, leaving 11 bases between the germline ends. The CDR3 here is CASSLTENRDNEQFF. DNA of the CDR3: TGTGCCAGCAGCTTAACGGAAAACAGGGACAATGAGCAGTTCTTC.

This clone has a single count. The rearrangement joins TRBV7-2 to TRBJ1-2; maybe TRBD1 (5 bases). The ends were cut back, 5 bases at V and 8 bases at J, with 15 bases in the middle. The CDR3 runs 13 residues. Germline V CDR1 and CDR2: SGHTA, FQGNSA. CDR3 DNA: TGTGCCAGCAGCCAGCTGACAGCTCAAGGCTACACCTTC. It is translated as CASSQLTAQGYTF.

This chain links TRBV30 with TRBJ1-6; 10 bases agree with TRBD1. V trimming: 3 bases; J trimming: 10 bases; junction bases outside the gene matches: 6. Looked up from germline, CDR1 is GTSNPN and CDR2 is SVGIG (reference sequence). The CDR3 has 14 residues. CDR3 loop: CAWSVTGGRSPLHF. The CDR3 bases are TGTGCCTGGAGCGTGACAGGGGGCAGATCACCCCTCCACTTT.

The chain uses TRBV19 and TRBJ1-4; D uncertain. Trimming took 6 bases from V and 7 from J, leaving 12 bases between them. CDR3 length: 13 residues. Looked up from germline, CDR1 is LNHDA and CDR2 is SQIVND (reference sequence). The CDR3 reads CASRPHDAEKLFF. Written as DNA, the CDR3 is TGTGCCAGTAGGCCCCATGACGCTGAAAAACTGTTTTTT.

The chain employs TRBV24-1 and TRBJ2-7; 14 nucleotides agree with TRBD2. The CDR3 has 18 amino acids. Looked up from germline, CDR1 is KGHDR and CDR2 is SFDVKD. Trimming cost V 7 bases and J 3 bases; bases outside gene matches: 13. CDR3 residues: CATSPSRTSGRTSYEQYF. The CDR3, as DNA: TGTGCCACCAGCCCCAGCCGGACTAGCGGGAGGACTAGCTACGAGCAGTACTTC.

This chain connects TRBV19 to TRBJ1-2, with D unresolved. Germline V gives CDR1 LNHDA, CDR2 SQIVND (reference sequence). V lost 3 bases and J lost 1, with 12 bases in between. The CDR3 consists of 15 residues. The CDR3 sequence is CASSIKGLSNYGYTF. The DNA for the CDR3 is TGTGCCAGTAGTATTAAAGGACTGAGTAACTATGGCTACACCTTC.

V and J are TRBV3-1 (or the pseudogene TRBV3-2) and TRBJ2-3; 10 bases are a match to TRBD1. V lost 3 bases and J lost 2; bases outside the gene matches: 2. CDR3 length: 15 residues. CDR1 LGHDT and CDR2 YNNKEL come from the germline V gene (reference sequence). CDR3 loop: CASSQTGGPTDTQYF. CDR3 DNA: TGTGCCAGCAGCCAGACAGGGGGCCCCACAGATACGCAGTATTTT.

The chain has TRBV15 and TRBJ2-3; D is unresolved. Germline CDR1 LNHNV, CDR2 YYDKDF (reference sequence). This CDR3 comprises 16 residues. Trimming removed 1 base from V and 0 bases from J, with 11 bases in between. The CDR3 DNA reads as TGTGCCACCAGCAGAGTAAGATGGGGAAGCACAGATACGCAGTATTTT. Translated, it gives CATSRVRWGSTDTQYF.

The J gene is TRBJ2-1, the V gene TRBV5-4, with a weak D call TRBD1 (6 bases). Germline CDR1 SGHNT, CDR2 YYREEE (reference sequence). V lost 3 bases and J lost 1, with 8 bases in between. This CDR3 is built from 14 residues. CDR3 DNA sequence: TGTGCCAGCAGCTCCAGGGGATCCTACAATGAGCAGTTCTTC. This translates into CASSSRGSYNEQFF.

The chain couples TRBV30 to TRBJ1-5; D gene uncertain. CDR1 and CDR2 (germline): GTSNPN, SVGIG (reference sequence). Trimming removed 2 bases at V and 6 bases at J, with 17 bases between. CDR3 length: 15 amino acids. CDR3 amino acids: CAWSLGGEAGQPQHF. The CDR3 DNA is TGTGCCTGGAGTCTAGGCGGGGAGGCCGGTCAGCCCCAGCATTTT.

There are a few counts of this clone. This chain connects TRBV5-1 to TRBJ1-1, with TRBD1 as a possible D gene (6 bases). The CDR3 spans 13 residues. V dropped 5 bases and J dropped 2 bases, with 10 bases sitting between them. Per the germline V gene, CDR1 is SGHRS and CDR2 is YFSETQ. The chain's CDR3 is CASRLDSNTEAFF. The CDR3 region has the DNA TGCGCCAGCAGGCTGGACAGCAACACTGAAGCTTTCTTT.

This clone has just one count. The chain carries TRBV3-1 (or the pseudogene TRBV3-2) and TRBJ2-1; 11 positions agree with TRBD2. V gave up 3 bases and J gave up 9 bases; unmatched junction bases: 4. The CDR3 has 14 residues. In germline, CDR1 is LGHDT, CDR2 YNNKEL (reference sequence). CDR3 DNA: TGTGCCAGCAGCCAGAGACTAGCGGGGCGTGAGCAGTTCTTC. The encoded protein is CASSQRLAGREQFF.

V gene TRBV9 combines with J gene TRBJ2-7; 13 nucleotides agree with TRBD2. This CDR3 has 17 amino acids. The V segment lost 3 bases and the J segment 3 bases; nucleotides outside the gene matches: 9. Germline CDR1 and CDR2: SGDLS and YYNGEE. The CDR3 DNA sequence: TGTGCCAGCAGCGCCGGACTAGCGGGAGACGGTGGCTACGAGCAGTACTTC. Translating gives CASSAGLAGDGGYEQYF.

The chain has TRBV6-5 and TRBJ1-2; no definite D call. V dropped 0 bases and J dropped 3 bases, with 8 bases sitting between them. This CDR3 has 14 amino acids. Germline V gives CDR1 MNHEY, CDR2 SVGAGI. The CDR3 region is CASSYSDEYYGYTF. The CDR3 DNA reads TGTGCCAGCAGTTACTCCGACGAATACTATGGCTACACCTTC.

This sequence joins TRBV5-1 and TRBJ1-3; D gene unclear. The CDR3 totals 13 residues. The germline V and J ends were trimmed by 3 bases and 0 bases, with 4 bases remaining between them. The germline CDR1 and CDR2 sequences are SGHRS and YFSETQ. CDR3 nucleotides: TGCGCCAGCAGCTCAGGCTCTGGAAACACCATATATTTT. It is translated as CASSSGSGNTIYF.

The chain combines TRBV6-5 with TRBJ1-5; no firm D call. V was shortened by 6 bases and J by 0 bases, with 9 bases between the two germline ends. Germline CDR1 MNHEY, CDR2 SVGAGI. This CDR3 is built from 14 residues. CDR3: CASRPGYSNQPQHF. The CDR3 DNA sequence: TGTGCCAGCAGGCCGGGTTATAGCAATCAGCCCCAGCATTTT.

This sequence joins TRBV25-1 and TRBJ2-1, with 7 bases aligning to TRBD1. Germline loops: CDR1 MGHDK, CDR2 SYGVNS. V lost 1 base and J lost 4; bases outside the gene matches: 7. This CDR3 spans 16 amino acids. The CDR3 region has the DNA TGTGCCAGCAGTGAATTTCGGGGACAGCTGTACAATGAGCAGTTCTTC. Translation: CASSEFRGQLYNEQFF.

This rearrangement joins TRBV19 to TRBJ1-5, with D possibly TRBD1 on 5 matching bases. The V gene lost 5 bases and the J gene lost 0 bases, with 11 bases spanning the gap. This CDR3 has 15 amino acids. The V gene's germline CDR1 is LNHDA and CDR2 SQIVND (reference sequence). The CDR3 is CASSVGTVSNQPQHF. The CDR3 nucleotides are TGTGCCAGTAGTGTCGGGACGGTTAGCAATCAGCCCCAGCATTTT.

CDR3 in DNA: TGTGCCAGCAGCCCACTGTCCCTCCGAGAGGGCTACACCTTC. Its protein is CASSPLSLREGYTF. The chain links TRBV7-8 to TRBJ1-2, with no clear D. The germline V and J ends were trimmed by 5 bases and 8 bases, with 18 bases remaining between them. Germline assignment: CDR1 SGHVS and CDR2 FQNEAQ. The CDR3 contains 14 residues.

A single count supports this clone. The rearrangement uses TRBV18 and TRBJ1-1, with 9 bases matching TRBD1. This CDR3 comprises 15 residues. Germline V gene data show CDR1 as KGHSH and CDR2 as LQKENI. J lost 4 bases, V lost 3 bases, and 6 bases had no gene match. This CDR3 reads CASSPTGGAGTEAFF. CDR3 DNA sequence: TGTGCCAGCTCACCTACAGGGGGCGCCGGCACTGAAGCTTTCTTT.

The gene calls are TRBV6-1 and TRBJ1-6, with D possibly being TRBD1 (6 bases). With 0 bases removed from V and 10 bases from J, the gap between germline ends came to 22 bases. This CDR3 has 18 residues. CDR1 and CDR2 from the germline V gene are MNHNS and SASEGT. CDR3 DNA sequence: TGTGCCAGCAGTGAAGCGGGCCAGGGGAAGGACCTGGGCTCACCCCTCCACTTT. Translating it yields CASSEAGQGKDLGSPLHF.